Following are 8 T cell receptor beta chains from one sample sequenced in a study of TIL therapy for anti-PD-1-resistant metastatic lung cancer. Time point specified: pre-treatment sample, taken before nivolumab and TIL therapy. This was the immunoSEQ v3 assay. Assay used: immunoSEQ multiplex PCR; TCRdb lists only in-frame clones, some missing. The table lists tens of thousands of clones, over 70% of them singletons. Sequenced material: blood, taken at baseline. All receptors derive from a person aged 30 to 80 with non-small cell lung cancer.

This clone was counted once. The CDR3 DNA is TGTGCCACCAGCAGGGACCTGGCCGGGGCCAACGTCCTGACTTTC. Amino acid sequence: CATSRDLAGANVLTF. The chain combines TRBV15 with TRBJ2-6; D gene unclear. Germline assignment: CDR1 LNHNV and CDR2 YYDKDF (reference sequence). Trimming took 3 bases from V and 4 from J, leaving 10 bases between them. CDR3 length: 15 residues.

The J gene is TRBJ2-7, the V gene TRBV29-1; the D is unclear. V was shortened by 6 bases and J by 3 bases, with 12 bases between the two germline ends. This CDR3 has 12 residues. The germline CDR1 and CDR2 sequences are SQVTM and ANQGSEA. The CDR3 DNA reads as TGCAGCGTGGGCGGTTGGGACTACGAGCAGTACTTC. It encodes CSVGGWDYEQYF.

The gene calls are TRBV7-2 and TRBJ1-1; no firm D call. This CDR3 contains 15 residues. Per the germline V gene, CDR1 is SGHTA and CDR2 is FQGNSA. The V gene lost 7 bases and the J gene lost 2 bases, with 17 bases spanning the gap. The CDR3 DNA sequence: TGTGCCAGCATCGCATCGGTCCCAGGCAACACTGAAGCTTTCTTT. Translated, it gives CASIASVPGNTEAFF.

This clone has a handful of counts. The CDR3 DNA reads TGTGCCAGCAGTGAATTGACTTCTCTCTACGAGCAGTACTTC. Amino acid sequence: CASSELTSLYEQYF. This sequence joins TRBV2 and TRBJ2-7; no firm D call. Trimming removed 2 bases at V and 3 bases at J, with 11 bases between. This CDR3 has 14 amino acids. Germline assignment: CDR1 SNHLY and CDR2 FYNNEI.

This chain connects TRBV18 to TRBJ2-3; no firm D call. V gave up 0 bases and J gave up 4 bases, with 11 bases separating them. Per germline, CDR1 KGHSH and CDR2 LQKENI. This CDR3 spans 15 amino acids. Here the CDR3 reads CASSPPRTGPDTQYF. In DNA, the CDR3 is TGTGCCAGCTCACCACCTCGGACGGGCCCAGATACGCAGTATTTT.

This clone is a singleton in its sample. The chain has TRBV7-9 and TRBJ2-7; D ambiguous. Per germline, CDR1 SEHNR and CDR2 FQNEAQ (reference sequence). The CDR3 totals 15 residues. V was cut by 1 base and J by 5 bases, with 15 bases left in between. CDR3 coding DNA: TGTGCCAGCAGCTTAGGGGCAGTTATCGGTGACGAGCAGTACTTC. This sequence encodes CASSLGAVIGDEQYF.

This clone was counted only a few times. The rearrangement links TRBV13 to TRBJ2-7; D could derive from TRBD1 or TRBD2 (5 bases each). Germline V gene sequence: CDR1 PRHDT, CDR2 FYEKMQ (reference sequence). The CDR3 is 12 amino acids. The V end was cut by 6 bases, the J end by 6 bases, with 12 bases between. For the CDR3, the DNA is TGTGCCAGCAGTTACCAGGGACCCGAGCAGTACTTC. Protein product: CASSYQGPEQYF. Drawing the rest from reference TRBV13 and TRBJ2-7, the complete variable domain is AAGVIQSPRHLIKEKRETATLKCYPIPRHDTVYWYQQGPGQDPQFLISFYEKMQSDKGSIPDRFSAQQFSDYHSELNMSSLELGDSALYFCASSYQGPEQYFGPGTRLTVT.

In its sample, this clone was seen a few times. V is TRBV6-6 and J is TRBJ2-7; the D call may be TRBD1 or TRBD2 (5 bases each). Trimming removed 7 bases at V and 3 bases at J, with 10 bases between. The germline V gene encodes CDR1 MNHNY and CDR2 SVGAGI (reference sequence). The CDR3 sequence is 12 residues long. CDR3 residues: CASTHGGYEQYF. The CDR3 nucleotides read TGTGCCAGCACCCATGGGGGCTACGAGCAGTACTTC.